The rows below give T cell receptor beta chains drawn from one sample of a study of blood T cells in healthy people across ages. Via MiXCR, TCRdb re-called the 5' RACE reads, giving one row per CDR3 protein. Of fewer than 900,000 distinct CDR3 sequences in the sample, roughly 45% were seen once. Sequenced input: blood. Receptors originate from a woman aged 60-75 years in good health. The CDR3 runs from the conserved cysteine through the conserved F or W. D genes are given only for firm matches. Clone size, where shown, is once, few, many, or a class for clones that have expanded.

J: TRBJ2-6; size: NA; V: TRBV6-2/TRBV6-3; D: TRBD1; DNA: TGTGCCAGCAATTACCTTCCCCGGACAGGGGGCTTATCTGGGGCCAACGTCCTGACTTTC; CDR3: CASNYLPRTGGLSGANVLTF
J: TRBJ2-3; size: NA; V: TRBV27; D: TRBD1; DNA: TGTGCCAGCAGAGAGAGGACAGGCACGCAGTATTTT; CDR3: CASRERTGTQYF
J: TRBJ1-1; size: NA; V: TRBV7-2; D: NA; DNA: TGTGCCAGCAGCATAGAGGAGGCAGCTGAAGCTTTCTTT; CDR3: CASSIEEAAEAFF
J: TRBJ2-7; size: once; V: TRBV20-1; D: NA; DNA: TGCAGTGCTAGTCCCGGGACGGGTAGGGCCTACGAGCAGTACTTC; CDR3: CSASPGTGRAYEQYF
J: TRBJ2-1; size: NA; V: TRBV7-9; D: TRBD2; DNA: TGTGCCACCAGTGATCCAGGACTAGCGGGGAATGAGCAGTTCTTC; CDR3: CATSDPGLAGNEQFF
J: TRBJ1-5; size: NA; V: TRBV7-2; D: NA; DNA: TGTGCCAGCAGCTTGAACAGGCTCAATCAGCCCCAGCATTTT; CDR3: CASSLNRLNQPQHF
J: TRBJ2-7; size: NA; V: TRBV6-1; D: TRBD2; DNA: TGTGCCAGCAGTGGATCCGGGACTAGCGGGGGGAAGCAGTACTTC; CDR3: CASSGSGTSGGKQYF
J: TRBJ2-3; size: NA; V: TRBV3-1; D: NA; DNA: TGTGCCAGCAGCCCCCAAGGACTATCCCAAGATACGCAGTATTTT; CDR3: CASSPQGLSQDTQYF
J: TRBJ2-1; size: many; V: TRBV20-1; D: NA; DNA: TGCAGTGCTACTCACGGGGAAAGCTCCTACAATGAGCAGTTCTTC; CDR3: CSATHGESSYNEQFF
J: TRBJ2-3; size: few; V: TRBV5-8; D: NA; DNA: TGTGCCAGCAGCGCGACAGCTCCAGATACGCAGTATTTT; CDR3: CASSATAPDTQYF
J: TRBJ2-3; size: NA; V: TRBV7-2; D: NA; DNA: TGTGCCAGCAGCTTAAATCCGTCCAGCACAGATACGCAGTATTTT; CDR3: CASSLNPSSTDTQYF
J: TRBJ2-7; size: few; V: TRBV20-1; D: TRBD1; DNA: TGCAGTGCTAGCTCCCAGGGGGATCCGGTCTACGAGCAGTACTTC; CDR3: CSASSQGDPVYEQYF
J: TRBJ2-3; size: few; V: TRBV7-2; D: NA; DNA: TGTGCCAGCAGCTTAGGGGGGATACGGGGAGATACGCAGTATTTT; CDR3: CASSLGGIRGDTQYF
J: TRBJ1-6; size: NA; V: TRBV6-2/TRBV6-3; D: TRBD1; DNA: TGTCCCAGCAGCGGACAGGAGGAATCCTATAATTCACCCCTCCACTTT; CDR3: CPSSGQEESYNSPLHF
J: TRBJ2-3; size: NA; V: TRBV30; D: NA; DNA: TGTGCCTGGAGCCGGAATACAGATACGCAGTATTTT; CDR3: CAWSRNTDTQYF
J: TRBJ1-2; size: NA; V: TRBV7-9; D: TRBD1; DNA: TGTGCCAGCAGCGGCGGGACAGGGGGGCATGGCTACACCTTC; CDR3: CASSGGTGGHGYTF
J: TRBJ2-1; size: NA; V: TRBV5-1; D: TRBD1; DNA: TGCGCCAGCAGCTGGACAGGGGGCGTATACAATGAGCAGTTCTTC; CDR3: CASSWTGGVYNEQFF
J: TRBJ2-3; size: few; V: TRBV7-9; D: NA; DNA: TGTGCCAGCGGGTCGGCCATACCTAGCACAGATACGCAGTATTTT; CDR3: CASGSAIPSTDTQYF
J: TRBJ2-3; size: many; V: TRBV18; D: TRBD2; DNA: TGTGCCAGCTCGCGGACTAGCGAGCGGGCAGATACGCAGTATTTT; CDR3: CASSRTSERADTQYF
J: TRBJ2-1; size: NA; V: TRBV20-1; D: NA; DNA: TGCAGTGCCAGGCCCGGCGGGGTCCATGAGCAGTTCTTC; CDR3: CSARPGGVHEQFF
J: TRBJ2-7; size: NA; V: TRBV6-5; D: NA; DNA: TGTGCCAGCAGTTACTCTGGCGGGGGCACCTACGAGCAGTACTTC; CDR3: CASSYSGGGTYEQYF
J: TRBJ2-6; size: NA; V: TRBV10-3; D: NA; DNA: TGTGCCATCAGTGAGGTGACCAAGCCCTTGGGGGCCAACGTCCTGACTTTC; CDR3: CAISEVTKPLGANVLTF
J: TRBJ2-1; size: NA; V: TRBV3-1; D: TRBD2; DNA: TGTGCCAGCAGTACTAGCGGGGGGGCCTATGAGCAGTTCTTC; CDR3: CASSTSGGAYEQFF
J: TRBJ2-7; size: few; V: TRBV12-3/TRBV12-4; D: TRBD1; DNA: TGTGCCAGCAGTCACAACCGGGACAGATACTACGAGCAGTACTTC; CDR3: CASSHNRDRYYEQYF
J: TRBJ2-3; size: NA; V: TRBV4-2; D: NA; DNA: TGTGCCAGCAGCCAAGAGGGGTCCCCTATCACAGATACGCAGTATTTT; CDR3: CASSQEGSPITDTQYF
J: TRBJ2-1; size: NA; V: TRBV9; D: NA; DNA: TGTGTCAGCAGCCCCCAGGGGCGAGAGAATGAGCAGTTCTTC; CDR3: CVSSPQGRENEQFF
J: TRBJ2-7; size: many; V: TRBV4-3; D: TRBD2; DNA: TGCGCCAGCAGCCGCTCGGGGACTAGCGGTTCCTACGAGCAGTACTTC; CDR3: CASSRSGTSGSYEQYF
J: TRBJ1-4; size: few; V: TRBV7-2; D: TRBD1; DNA: TGTGCCAGCAGCTTAAAAGGACAGGGAGGGGTAACTAATGAAAAACTGTTTTTT; CDR3: CASSLKGQGGVTNEKLFF
J: TRBJ2-4; size: NA; V: TRBV4-3; D: TRBD2; DNA: TGCGCCAGCAGCCAAGACAATTTAGCGGGAGGGCCGATGGACATTCAGTACTTC; CDR3: CASSQDNLAGGPMDIQYF
J: TRBJ2-4; size: few; V: TRBV9; D: NA; DNA: TGTGCCAGCAGCGCTCGAGAAGGGCTAGGACAGCAGTACTTC; CDR3: CASSAREGLGQQYF
J: TRBJ2-7; size: NA; V: TRBV15; D: TRBD1; DNA: TGTGCCACCAGCAGAGGGCCAGGGGGCAGCGAGCAGTACTTC; CDR3: CATSRGPGGSEQYF
J: TRBJ2-5; size: once; V: TRBV20-1; D: TRBD2; DNA: TGCAGTACTAACGGGGGAGGGGAGACCCAGTACTTC; CDR3: CSTNGGGETQYF
J: TRBJ2-3; size: few; V: TRBV6-1; D: TRBD2; DNA: TGTGCCAGCAGTGGGCCAGCGGGAGCCCACGATACGCAGTATTTT; CDR3: CASSGPAGAHDTQYF
J: TRBJ1-4; size: once; V: TRBV6-1; D: NA; DNA: TGTGCCAGCAGTGATGGGCGGACTAATGAAAAACTGTTTTTT; CDR3: CASSDGRTNEKLFF
J: TRBJ2-2; size: NA; V: TRBV29-1; D: TRBD1; DNA: TGCAGCGCCGGGACAGGGAACACCGGGGAGCTGTTTTTT; CDR3: CSAGTGNTGELFF
J: TRBJ2-5; size: few; V: TRBV25-1; D: TRBD1; DNA: TGTGCCAGCAGCCACCGGGACAGGGATGGGGAGACCCAGTACTTC; CDR3: CASSHRDRDGETQYF
J: TRBJ1-1; size: NA; V: TRBV12-3/TRBV12-4; D: NA; DNA: TGTGCCAGCAGTTTAGCACTAACTGAAGCTTTCTTT; CDR3: CASSLALTEAFF
J: TRBJ1-2; size: few; V: TRBV3-1; D: NA; DNA: TGTGCCAGCAGCCAAGAGGGACACCAGAACTATGGCTACACCTTC; CDR3: CASSQEGHQNYGYTF
J: TRBJ2-4; size: NA; V: TRBV28; D: NA; DNA: TGTGCCAGCAGTTTACCAGGCAGGGGATACATTCAGTACTTC; CDR3: CASSLPGRGYIQYF
J: TRBJ2-2; size: NA; V: TRBV4-3; D: TRBD1; DNA: TGCGCCAGCAGCCAAGTAGGGGGCGAAACCGGGGAGCTGTTTTTT; CDR3: CASSQVGGETGELFF
J: TRBJ1-2; size: NA; V: TRBV20-1; D: NA; DNA: TGCAGTGCCAGTTCCCAGGGCGCATCGGGCTACACCTTC; CDR3: CSASSQGASGYTF
J: TRBJ2-3; size: few; V: TRBV28; D: NA; DNA: TGTGCCAGCAGTTTAGACGGACCGTTGGGGATAGATACGCAGTATTTT; CDR3: CASSLDGPLGIDTQYF
J: TRBJ2-7; size: few; V: TRBV11-2; D: NA; DNA: TGTGCCAGCAGCCGTCAGGTTAATGAGCAGTACTTC; CDR3: CASSRQVNEQYF
J: TRBJ2-3; size: NA; V: TRBV9; D: NA; DNA: TGTGCCAGCAGCGTAGCGGGGGCTTCAGATACGCAGTATTTT; CDR3: CASSVAGASDTQYF
J: TRBJ2-5; size: NA; V: TRBV18; D: NA; DNA: TGTGCCAGCTCACCACCCCTTGCCAGTGGAGAGACCCAGTACTTC; CDR3: CASSPPLASGETQYF
J: TRBJ2-7; size: few; V: TRBV5-1; D: TRBD2; DNA: TGCGCCAGCAGCTTGGCAGGCGGGAGGGAATACGAGCAGTACTTC; CDR3: CASSLAGGREYEQYF
J: TRBJ2-7; size: NA; V: TRBV6-4; D: NA; DNA: TGTGCCAGCATTGGCACGGGGCAACGTTCGGGCGAGCAGTACTTC; CDR3: CASIGTGQRSGEQYF
J: TRBJ1-2; size: few; V: TRBV29-1; D: NA; DNA: TGCAGCGTCGCAACTCTAGGGGCCTGGGGCTACACCTTC; CDR3: CSVATLGAWGYTF
J: TRBJ1-2; size: NA; V: TRBV7-2; D: NA; DNA: TGTGCCAGCAGCTCCCGGGACCTTGGTGGCTACACCTTC; CDR3: CASSSRDLGGYTF
J: TRBJ1-1; size: NA; V: TRBV11-2; D: TRBD1; DNA: TGTGCCAGCAGCGCGCCCGGGACAGGGTCCAGAGAAGCTTTCTTT; CDR3: CASSAPGTGSREAFF
J: TRBJ2-7; size: NA; V: TRBV27; D: NA; DNA: TGTGCCAGCAGTTTATACAATAGCTACGAGCAGTACTTC; CDR3: CASSLYNSYEQYF
J: TRBJ1-2; size: NA; V: TRBV7-2; D: NA; DNA: TGTGCCAGCAGCCTTGGCCAGGGAGAGAATGGCTACACCTTC; CDR3: CASSLGQGENGYTF
J: TRBJ2-7; size: many; V: TRBV29-1; D: TRBD2; DNA: TGCAGCGTTGACCGAGCGGGATCCCCCTACGAGCAGTACTTC; CDR3: CSVDRAGSPYEQYF
J: TRBJ2-1; size: many; V: TRBV7-3; D: TRBD1; DNA: TGTGCCAGCAGCTTACAAGGACAGGGTACCTACAATGAGCAGTTCTTC; CDR3: CASSLQGQGTYNEQFF
J: TRBJ2-7; size: NA; V: TRBV5-1; D: TRBD2; DNA: TGCGCCAGCAGCCGACTAGCGAGAAGTTCCTACGAGCAGTACTTC; CDR3: CASSRLARSSYEQYF